These 26 T cell receptor beta chains came from one sample sequenced in a study of blood T cell repertoires in COVID-19. Libraries were prepared by immunoSEQ multiplex PCR; TCRdb keeps only in-frame clonotypes and omits some of them. The sample includes 300,000 to 400,000 clones, roughly 88% seen only once; the top ten take 0.97%. Sequenced input: PBMCs or T cells enriched from blood (not recorded which). These receptor sequences come from a woman in her 30s with acute COVID-19.

The rearrangement links TRBV13 to TRBJ2-1; TRBD2 is a possible D gene (7 bases). Looked up from germline, CDR1 is PRHDT and CDR2 is FYEKMQ (reference sequence). The germline V and J ends were trimmed by 3 bases and 0 bases, with 18 bases remaining between them. The CDR3 is 18 residues long. DNA of the CDR3: TGTGCCAGCAGCTTCTTGCTACGGGGGGCGAGCTCCTACAATGAGCAGTTCTTC. Its translation: CASSFLLRGASSYNEQFF.

The chain couples TRBV5-1 to TRBJ1-1; 7 bases line up with TRBD1. J was trimmed by 1 base and V by 4 bases; bases with no gene match: 4. CDR3 size: 14 residues. Germline V gene data show CDR1 as SGHRS and CDR2 as YFSETQ. CDR3 DNA sequence: TGCGCCAGCAGCGAGAGGACAGGGAACACTGAAGCTTTCTTT. It codes for CASSERTGNTEAFF.

This clone occurred a few times. J is TRBJ1-3 and V is TRBV6-4; perhaps TRBD1 as D (6 bases). The CDR3 runs 16 residues. In germline, CDR1 is MRHNA, CDR2 SNTAGT. Trimming left V 4 bases short and J 4 bases short, with 17 bases between. The CDR3 here is CASSGQGQLRGNTIYF. CDR3 sequence (DNA): TGTGCCAGCAGTGGTCAGGGGCAATTGAGGGGAAACACCATATATTTT.

The V gene is TRBV20-1, the J gene TRBJ1-5; possible D gene TRBD1, 5 bases. Germline V lookup: CDR1 DFQATT, CDR2 SNEGSKA (reference sequence). The CDR3 totals 11 residues. V was shortened by 0 bases and J by 9 bases, with 6 bases between the two germline ends. Here the CDR3 reads CSARDQGPQHF. The CDR3 nucleotides read TGCAGTGCTAGAGATCAGGGGCCCCAGCATTTT.

The chain joins TRBV19 to TRBJ1-5; D is perhaps TRBD1 (6 bases). The CDR3 loop spans 15 amino acids. Looked up from germline, CDR1 is LNHDA and CDR2 is SQIVND (reference sequence). Deletions cut 9 bases from V and 0 bases from J, with 15 bases between. CDR3: CASGTSSYSNQPQHF. The DNA for the CDR3 is TGTGCCAGCGGGACAAGTTCCTATAGCAATCAGCCCCAGCATTTT.

CDR3 loop: CASLSPYGYTF. CDR3 coding DNA: TGTGCCAGCCTAAGTCCCTATGGCTACACCTTC. The rearrangement joins TRBV27 to TRBJ1-2; no clear D. V shed 8 bases and J shed 4 bases, with 8 bases lying between them. The V gene's germline CDR1 is MNHEY and CDR2 SMNVEV (reference sequence). The CDR3 has 11 residues.

J is TRBJ1-1 and V is TRBV5-6; 7 nucleotides match TRBD1. From germline, CDR1 is SGHDT and CDR2 YYEEEE. This CDR3 is built from 13 residues. The V gene end was trimmed by 1 base and the J gene end by 4 bases; junction bases not matched to a gene: 1. The CDR3 sequence is CASSLTGATEAFF. CDR3 DNA sequence: TGTGCCAGCAGCTTGACAGGGGCCACTGAAGCTTTCTTT.

The chain couples TRBV29-1 to TRBJ2-5, with 7 positions matching TRBD1. Looked up from germline, CDR1 is SQVTM and CDR2 is ANQGSEA. The CDR3 consists of 15 residues. The V and J ends lost 0 bases and 5 bases, in that order; junction bases with no gene match: 9. The CDR3 bases are TGCAGCGTTGAAGATAGGAACAGGGGCGGGGAGACCCAGTACTTC. Amino acids: CSVEDRNRGGETQYF.

V and J are TRBV7-2 and TRBJ2-2; 16 bases are shared with TRBD2. This CDR3 contains 19 residues. V shed 5 bases and J 3 bases; nucleotides not matched to a gene: 9. Looked up from germline, CDR1 is SGHTA and CDR2 is FQGNSA. CDR3 region: CASSPDRGLAGGDTGELFF. The CDR3 nucleotides read TGTGCCAGCAGCCCCGACCGGGGACTAGCGGGGGGGGACACCGGGGAGCTGTTTTTT.

The chain joins TRBV7-9 to TRBJ2-7; TRBD2 is a possible D gene (5 bases). V was trimmed by 5 bases and J by 0 bases, leaving 11 bases between them. The CDR3 has 14 residues. Germline V CDR1 and CDR2: SEHNR, FQNEAQ (reference sequence). CDR3 DNA sequence: TGTGCCAGCAGCCCCCCAACTAGCTCCTACGAGCAGTACTTC. Encoded protein: CASSPPTSSYEQYF.

The V gene is TRBV11-2, the J gene TRBJ1-2, with D maybe TRBD1 (5 bases). CDR1 and CDR2 (germline): SGHAT, FQNNGV. The CDR3 runs to 13 residues. Trimming took 7 bases from V and 2 from J, leaving 11 bases between them. CDR3 bases: TGTGCCAGCAAGCAGGGAGGGAACTATGGCTACACCTTC. Translated: CASKQGGNYGYTF.

The chain uses TRBV6-5 and TRBJ1-1, with unresolved D. Germline V gives CDR1 MNHEY, CDR2 SVGAGI. The CDR3 consists of 14 residues. Trimming stripped 0 bases from V and 3 bases from J, with 8 bases between. As DNA, the CDR3 is TGTGCCAGCAGTTACTCGGGCAGTTACACTGAAGCTTTCTTT. Encoded protein: CASSYSGSYTEAFF.

This chain links TRBV7-7 with TRBJ2-5; 8 bases are shared with TRBD1. Per germline, CDR1 SSHAT and CDR2 FNYEAQ (reference sequence). The CDR3 has 14 amino acids. V lost 6 bases, J lost 5 bases, and 8 bases stayed unmatched. The CDR3 sequence is CASRGLQGDETQYF. CDR3 coding DNA: TGTGCCAGCAGAGGACTACAGGGGGATGAGACCCAGTACTTC.

CDR3 bases: TGTGCCAGCAGCTGGGACAGGGGAGTTAGCTACAATGAGCAGTTCTTC. Its protein product is CASSWDRGVSYNEQFF. The chain employs TRBV5-6 and TRBJ2-1; 10 bases are a match to TRBD1. The V and J ends lost 3 bases and 3 bases, in that order; junction bases with no gene match: 6. The CDR3 contains 16 residues. The germline V gene encodes CDR1 SGHDT and CDR2 YYEEEE. The whole variable domain, remainder taken from reference TRBV5-6 and TRBJ2-1, is DAGVTQSPTHLIKTRGQQVTLRCSPKSGHDTVSWYQQALGQGPQFIFQYYEEEERQRGNFPDRFSGHQFPNYSSELNVNALLLGDSALYLCASSWDRGVSYNEQFFGPGTRLTVL.

V and J are TRBV19 and TRBJ1-5, with D unclear. Trimming pared 3 bases from V and 7 bases from J, leaving 7 bases between. Per the germline V gene, CDR1 is LNHDA and CDR2 is SQIVND (reference sequence). The CDR3 extends over 12 amino acids. CDR3 sequence reads: CASSIQYQPQHF. Written as DNA, the CDR3 is TGTGCCAGTAGTATCCAGTACCAGCCCCAGCATTTT.

CDR3 nucleotide sequence: TGTGCCAGCAGTGAGATCCCCCGGGATTTTTCGTTCAAGGAAAAACTGTTTTTT. The encoded protein is CASSEIPRDFSFKEKLFF. The chain links TRBV6-1 to TRBJ1-4, with D uncertain. This CDR3 spans 18 amino acids. Germline-derived CDR1 and CDR2 are MNHNS and SASEGT. The ends were cut back, 3 bases at V and 8 bases at J, with 25 bases in the middle.

The chain links TRBV3-1 (or the pseudogene TRBV3-2) to TRBJ1-5, with 8 positions matching TRBD1. CDR3 length equals 14 residues. The ends lost 5 bases at V and 3 bases at J; junction bases unmatched: 3. Germline loops: CDR1 LGHDT, CDR2 YNNKEL (reference sequence). The CDR3 loop is CASSDRGSNQPQHF. Written as DNA, the CDR3 is TGTGCCAGCAGCGACAGGGGCTCCAATCAGCCCCAGCATTTT.

J is TRBJ1-1 and V is TRBV14; D call uncertain. The CDR3 contains 14 residues. The germline CDR1 and CDR2 sequences are SGHDN and FVKESK. Trimming pared 1 base from V and 5 bases from J, leaving 11 bases between. DNA of the CDR3: TGTGCCAGCAGCCAAGGTCTGGCGGTGACTGAAGCTTTCTTT. It yields the protein CASSQGLAVTEAFF.

The chain links TRBV3-1 (or the pseudogene TRBV3-2) to TRBJ1-5; TRBD1 matches 10 bases. Germline-derived CDR1 and CDR2 are LGHDT and YNNKEL (reference sequence). The junction had 9 bases not matched to a gene; V was cut back by 6 bases and J by 4 bases. The length of the CDR3 is 16 residues. For the CDR3, the DNA is TGTGCCAGCAGACATCCAGGACAGGGGGAAAATCAGCCCCAGCATTTT. Its protein product is CASRHPGQGENQPQHF.

The CDR3 sequence: CASSPHYNEQFF. DNA of the CDR3: TGTGCCAGCAGCCCCCATTACAATGAGCAGTTCTTC. The chain combines TRBV7-9 with TRBJ2-1; no clear D. Trimming removed 5 bases from V and 4 bases from J, with 6 bases in between. Germline values: CDR1 SEHNR, CDR2 FQNEAQ (reference sequence). The CDR3 is 12 amino acids.

CDR3 protein: CASSHGSGRRTPYEQYF. CDR3 DNA: TGTGCCAGCAGCCATGGTTCCGGCCGGAGGACCCCTTACGAGCAGTACTTC. The chain joins TRBV3-1 (or the pseudogene TRBV3-2) to TRBJ2-7, with D tentatively TRBD2 (5 bases). The CDR3 totals 17 residues. Germline V lookup: CDR1 LGHDT, CDR2 YNNKEL (reference sequence). Trimming cost V 3 bases and J 4 bases, with 22 bases left between them.

J is TRBJ1-1 and V is TRBV7-2, with 7 bases that match TRBD1. V was pared by 1 base and J by 0 bases, with 5 bases of the junction left unmatched. Germline V gene sequence: CDR1 SGHTA, CDR2 FQGNSA. The CDR3 has 16 amino acids. The CDR3: CASSLVWTGVNTEAFF. The DNA for the CDR3 is TGTGCCAGCAGCTTAGTCTGGACAGGCGTGAACACTGAAGCTTTCTTT.

The J gene is TRBJ1-2, the V gene TRBV6-1; D may be TRBD1 (5 bases). With 2 bases removed from V and 4 bases from J, the gap between germline ends came to 17 bases. This CDR3 comprises 16 residues. CDR1 and CDR2 from the germline V gene are MNHNS and SASEGT. The CDR3 nucleotides read TGTGCCAGCAGTGAACCTCCGGGAAGGGGAGGCTATGGCTACACCTTC. It translates to CASSEPPGRGGYGYTF.

J is TRBJ2-7 and V is TRBV29-1; D is perhaps TRBD2 (6 bases). Germline V lookup: CDR1 SQVTM, CDR2 ANQGSEA. This CDR3 comprises 16 residues. V was trimmed by 1 base and J by 5 bases, leaving 21 bases between them. The CDR3 loop is CSVEGGEAERLHEQYF. The DNA of the CDR3 is TGCAGCGTTGAAGGGGGGGAGGCGGAGAGATTACACGAGCAGTACTTC.

This clone was seen a handful of times. This rearrangement joins TRBV28 to TRBJ2-2; 7 nucleotides agree with TRBD1. CDR3 size: 15 residues. Unmatched junction bases numbered 5, after V lost 3 bases and J lost 4 bases. In germline, CDR1 is MDHEN, CDR2 SYDVKM. CDR3 sequence (DNA): TGTGCCAGCAGTTTGGCAGGGGGACGCACCGGGGAGCTGTTTTTT. Translating gives CASSLAGGRTGELFF.

The gene calls are TRBV19 and TRBJ1-5; 8 positions match TRBD1. This CDR3 comprises 15 residues. The J segment lost 4 bases and the V segment lost 8 bases, leaving 10 bases of the junction unmatched. The V gene's germline CDR1 is LNHDA and CDR2 SQIVND (reference sequence). CDR3 residues: CASRQGFDRNQPQHF. In DNA, the CDR3 is TGTGCCAGTCGACAGGGGTTTGATCGGAATCAGCCCCAGCATTTT.